One sample yielded the 6 T cell receptor beta chains listed below, sequenced in a study of control samples from healthy donors and cancer patients. Repertoires were generated with immunoSEQ multiplex PCR, while TCRdb's copy carries only in-frame clones and drops some. The repertoire holds 45,000 or so clones, with about 91% as singletons. Sequences were obtained from PBMCs. The source of these receptors is a woman in her thirties or forties with head and neck cancer.

J is TRBJ1-4 and V is TRBV6-1; a possible D gene is TRBD1 (5 bases). The CDR3 is 14 residues long. The V and J ends lost 2 bases and 7 bases respectively, with 11 bases between them. Germline CDR1 MNHNS, CDR2 SASEGT. CDR3 protein: CASSERPGGEKLFF. CDR3 nucleotide sequence: TGTGCCAGCAGTGAACGGCCGGGGGGTGAAAAACTGTTTTTT.

In its sample, this clone was seen once. J is TRBJ2-5 and V is TRBV7-9; TRBD2 matches at 8 bases. V gave up 2 bases and J gave up 2 bases; unmatched junction bases: 13. Germline V gene lookup returns CDR1 SEHNR and CDR2 FQNEAQ (reference sequence). The CDR3 totals 18 residues. The CDR3 DNA sequence: TGTGCCAGCAGCTTATGGTTTGGGTCCATAGCGGGGCAAGAGACCCAGTACTTC. It is translated as CASSLWFGSIAGQETQYF.

The chain employs TRBV7-8 and TRBJ1-2; no firm D call. Trimming removed 4 bases at V and 0 bases at J, with 21 bases between. CDR1 is SGHVS and CDR2 is FQNEAQ in the germline V gene. The CDR3 loop spans 18 amino acids. The CDR3 here is CASSSAPKGQSTNYGYTF. The CDR3 coding sequence is TGTGCCAGCAGCTCCGCCCCCAAAGGGCAGTCAACTAACTATGGCTACACCTTC.

This clone was seen a single time. The rearrangement joins TRBV6-1 to TRBJ2-1; no clear D. V lost 2 bases and J lost 0, with 8 bases in between. This CDR3 contains 15 residues. The germline CDR1 and CDR2 sequences are MNHNS and SASEGT. For the CDR3, the DNA is TGTGCCAGCAGTGAAATGAGAAGCTCCTACAATGAGCAGTTCTTC. As protein: CASSEMRSSYNEQFF.

This chain links TRBV5-4 with TRBJ2-1; 8 bases are a match to TRBD1. The CDR3 runs to 17 residues. CDR1 and CDR2 (germline): SGHNT, YYREEE (reference sequence). V trimming: 0 bases; J trimming: 7 bases; junction bases outside the gene matches: 12. The CDR3 sequence: CASSLARENRGVNEQFF. CDR3 coding DNA: TGTGCCAGCAGCTTGGCTAGGGAAAACAGGGGGGTGAATGAGCAGTTCTTC.

The chain has TRBV20-1 and TRBJ2-3, with 11 nucleotides matching TRBD2. With V trimmed by 3 bases and J by 1 base, 9 bases remained unmatched. Germline values: CDR1 DFQATT, CDR2 SNEGSKA (reference sequence). The CDR3 length is 17 residues. CDR3 protein: CSASIAGGPVGTDTQYF. CDR3 DNA: TGCAGTGCTAGTATAGCGGGGGGGCCCGTAGGCACAGATACGCAGTATTTT.